This section outlines one T cell receptor (beta chain) sequence together with its context. The V and J ends lost 3 bases and 7 bases, in that order; junction bases with no gene match: 8. The CDR3 is made up of 15 amino acids. From germline, CDR1 is LGHNA and CDR2 YSLEER. This entry comes from a study of PD-L1 blockade in urothelial cancer. Assay: immunoSEQ multiplex PCR; the TCRdb copy retains only in-frame clones and omits some. Of some 30,000 clones listed, around 84% were seen once; the top ten hold over 1.5%. This material consisted of PBMCs, taken around atezolizumab (anti-PD-L1) treatment. The chain joins TRBV4-3 to TRBJ1-1; 10 bases are a match to TRBD1. This TCR was recovered from a man aged 50-60 years with urothelial cancer. CDR3 DNA: TGCGCCAGCAGCCAGGACCCGGGACAGGGGATTGAAGCTTTCTTT. Amino acids: CASSQDPGQGIEAFF.